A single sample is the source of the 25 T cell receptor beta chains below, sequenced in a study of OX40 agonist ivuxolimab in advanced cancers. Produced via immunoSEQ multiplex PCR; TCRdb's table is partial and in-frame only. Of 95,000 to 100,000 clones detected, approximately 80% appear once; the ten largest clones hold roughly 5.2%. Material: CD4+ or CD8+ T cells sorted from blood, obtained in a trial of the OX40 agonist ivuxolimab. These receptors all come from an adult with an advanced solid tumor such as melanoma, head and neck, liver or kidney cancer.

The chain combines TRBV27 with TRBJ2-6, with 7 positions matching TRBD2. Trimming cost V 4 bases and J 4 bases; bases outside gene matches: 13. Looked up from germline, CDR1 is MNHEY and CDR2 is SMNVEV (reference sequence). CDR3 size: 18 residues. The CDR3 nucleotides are TGTGCCAGCAGTTCCCCCCGAGCGGGGCTACCCGGGGCCAACGTCCTGACTTTC. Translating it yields CASSSPRAGLPGANVLTF.

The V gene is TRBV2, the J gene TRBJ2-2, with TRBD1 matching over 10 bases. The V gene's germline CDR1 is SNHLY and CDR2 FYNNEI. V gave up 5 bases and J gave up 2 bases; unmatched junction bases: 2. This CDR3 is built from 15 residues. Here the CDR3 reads CASSRDRGNTGELFF. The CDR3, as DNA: TGTGCCAGCAGTAGGGACAGGGGTAACACCGGGGAGCTGTTTTTT.

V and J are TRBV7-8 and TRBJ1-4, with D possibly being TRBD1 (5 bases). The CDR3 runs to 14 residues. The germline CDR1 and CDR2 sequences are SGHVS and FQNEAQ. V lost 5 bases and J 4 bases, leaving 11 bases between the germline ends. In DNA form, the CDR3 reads TGTGCCAGCAGCCTGACAGAGATTAATGAAAAACTGTTTTTT. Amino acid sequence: CASSLTEINEKLFF.

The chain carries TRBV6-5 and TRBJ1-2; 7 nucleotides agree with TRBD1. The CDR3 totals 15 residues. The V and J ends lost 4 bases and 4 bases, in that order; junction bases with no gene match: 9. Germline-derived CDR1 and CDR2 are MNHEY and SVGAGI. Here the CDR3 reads CASSSDRDSPYGYTF. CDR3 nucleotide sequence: TGTGCCAGCAGTTCCGACCGGGACAGCCCCTATGGCTACACCTTC.

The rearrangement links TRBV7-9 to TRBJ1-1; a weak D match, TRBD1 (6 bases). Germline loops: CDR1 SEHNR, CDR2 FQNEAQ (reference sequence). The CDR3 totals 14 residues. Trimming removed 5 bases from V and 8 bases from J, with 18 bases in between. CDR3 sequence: CASSNRGGPGEAFF. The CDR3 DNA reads TGTGCCAGCAGCAACCGGGGGGGGCCGGGGGAAGCTTTCTTT.

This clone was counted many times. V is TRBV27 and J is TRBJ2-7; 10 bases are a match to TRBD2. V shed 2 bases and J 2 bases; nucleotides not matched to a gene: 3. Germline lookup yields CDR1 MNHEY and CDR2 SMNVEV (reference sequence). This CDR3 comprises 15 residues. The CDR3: CASSLGSGGPYEQYF. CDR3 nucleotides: TGTGCCAGCAGTTTAGGTAGCGGGGGGCCCTACGAGCAGTACTTC.

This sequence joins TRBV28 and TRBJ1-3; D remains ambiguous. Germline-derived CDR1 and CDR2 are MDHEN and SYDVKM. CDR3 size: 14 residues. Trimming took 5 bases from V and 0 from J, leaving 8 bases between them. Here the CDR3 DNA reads TGTGCCAGCAGTAAAGGCGGCTCTGGAAACACCATATATTTT. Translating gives CASSKGGSGNTIYF.

DNA of the CDR3: TGCGCCAGCAGCTTGGGCCAGCGGGGCTCCTCAGATACGCAGTATTTT. This codes for CASSLGQRGSSDTQYF. The gene calls are TRBV5-1 and TRBJ2-3; 7 bases map to TRBD2. J was trimmed by 4 bases and V by 0 bases; bases with no gene match: 8. Germline V gives CDR1 SGHRS, CDR2 YFSETQ. This CDR3 is 16 amino acids long.

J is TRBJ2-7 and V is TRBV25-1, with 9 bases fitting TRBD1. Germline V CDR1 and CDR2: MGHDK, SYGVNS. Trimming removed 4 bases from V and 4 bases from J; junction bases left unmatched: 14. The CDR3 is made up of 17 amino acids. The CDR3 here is CASSVSPGQGGRYEQYF. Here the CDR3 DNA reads TGTGCCAGCAGTGTTTCACCGGGACAGGGAGGGCGTTACGAGCAGTACTTC.

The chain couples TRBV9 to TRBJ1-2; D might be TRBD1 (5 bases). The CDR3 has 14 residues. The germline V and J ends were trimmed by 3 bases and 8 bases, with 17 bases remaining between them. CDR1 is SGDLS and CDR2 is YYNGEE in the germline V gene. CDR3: CASSASGRGAGYTF. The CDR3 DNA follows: TGTGCCAGCAGCGCGTCGGGAAGGGGAGCGGGCTACACCTTC.

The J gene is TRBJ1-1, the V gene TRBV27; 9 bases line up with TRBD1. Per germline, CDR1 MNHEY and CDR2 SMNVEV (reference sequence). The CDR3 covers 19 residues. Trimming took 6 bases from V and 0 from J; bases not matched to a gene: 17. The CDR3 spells CASSPTPDRGYGMNTEAFF. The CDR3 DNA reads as TGTGCCAGCAGCCCCACCCCCGACAGGGGGTATGGGATGAACACTGAAGCTTTCTTT.

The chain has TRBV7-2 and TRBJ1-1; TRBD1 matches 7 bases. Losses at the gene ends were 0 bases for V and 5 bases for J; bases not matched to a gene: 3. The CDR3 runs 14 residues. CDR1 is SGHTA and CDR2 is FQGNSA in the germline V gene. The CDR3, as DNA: TGTGCCAGCAGCTTAGCGGCAGGGGGGACTGAAGCTTTCTTT. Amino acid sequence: CASSLAAGGTEAFF.

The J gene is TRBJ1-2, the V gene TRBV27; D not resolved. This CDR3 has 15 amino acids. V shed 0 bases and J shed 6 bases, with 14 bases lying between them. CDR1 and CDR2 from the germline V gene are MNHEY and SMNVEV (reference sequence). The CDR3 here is CASSLSSPTWNGYTF. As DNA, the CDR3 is TGTGCCAGCAGTTTATCGTCTCCCACATGGAATGGCTACACCTTC.

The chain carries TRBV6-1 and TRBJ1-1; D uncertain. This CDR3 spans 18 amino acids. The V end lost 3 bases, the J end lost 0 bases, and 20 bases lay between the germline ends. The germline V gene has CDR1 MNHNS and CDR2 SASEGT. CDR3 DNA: TGTGCCAGCAGTGAGGGGAGGGTTTCAATATCCATGAACACTGAAGCTTTCTTT. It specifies CASSEGRVSISMNTEAFF.

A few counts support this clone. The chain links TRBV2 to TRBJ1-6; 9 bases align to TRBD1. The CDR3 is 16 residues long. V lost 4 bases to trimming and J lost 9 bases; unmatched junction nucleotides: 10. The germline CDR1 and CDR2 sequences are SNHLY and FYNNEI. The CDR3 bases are TGTGCCAGCAGTGTTCAGGGGGGACAGGGTAGTTCACCCCTCCACTTT. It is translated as CASSVQGGQGSSPLHF. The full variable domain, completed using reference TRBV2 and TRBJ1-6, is EPEVTQTPSHQVTQMGQEVILRCVPISNHLYFYWYRQILGQKVEFLVSFYNNEISEKSEIFDDQFSVERPDGSNFTLKIRSTKLEDSAMYFCASSVQGGQGSSPLHFGNGTRLTVT.

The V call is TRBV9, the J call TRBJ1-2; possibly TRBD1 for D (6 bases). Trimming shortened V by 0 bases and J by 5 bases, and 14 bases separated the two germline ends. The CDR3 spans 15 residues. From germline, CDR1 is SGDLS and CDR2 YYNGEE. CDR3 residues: CASSVGGRGGYGYTF. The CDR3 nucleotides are TGTGCCAGCAGCGTAGGAGGGCGAGGGGGTTATGGCTACACCTTC. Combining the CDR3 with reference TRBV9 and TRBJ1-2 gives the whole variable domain DSGVTQTPKHLITATGQRVTLRCSPRSGDLSVYWYQQSLDQGLQFLIQYYNGEERAKGNILERFSAQQFPDLHSELNLSSLELGDSALYFCASSVGGRGGYGYTFGSGTRLTVV.

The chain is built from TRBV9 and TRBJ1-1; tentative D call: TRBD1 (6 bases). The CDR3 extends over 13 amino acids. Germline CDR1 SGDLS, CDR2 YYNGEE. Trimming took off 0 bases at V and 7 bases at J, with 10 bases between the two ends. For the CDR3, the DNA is TGTGCCAGCAGCGTAGGGCCGACAGGTGAAGCTTTCTTT. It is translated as CASSVGPTGEAFF.

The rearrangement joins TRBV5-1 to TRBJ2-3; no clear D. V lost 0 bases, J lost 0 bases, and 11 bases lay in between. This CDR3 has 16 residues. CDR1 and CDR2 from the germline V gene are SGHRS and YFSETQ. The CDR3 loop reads CASSLGRASSTDTQYF. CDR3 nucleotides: TGCGCCAGCAGCTTGGGCCGGGCCTCTAGCACAGATACGCAGTATTTT.

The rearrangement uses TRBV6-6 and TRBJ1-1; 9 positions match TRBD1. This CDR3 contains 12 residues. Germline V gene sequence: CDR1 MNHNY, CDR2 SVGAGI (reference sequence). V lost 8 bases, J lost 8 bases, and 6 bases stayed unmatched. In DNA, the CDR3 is TGTGCCAGCGTGACAGGGGGGCCAGAAGCTTTCTTT. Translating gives CASVTGGPEAFF.

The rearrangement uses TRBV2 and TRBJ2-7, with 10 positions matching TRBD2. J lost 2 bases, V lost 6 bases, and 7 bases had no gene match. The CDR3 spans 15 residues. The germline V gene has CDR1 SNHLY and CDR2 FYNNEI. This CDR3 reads CASRLAGDATYEQYF. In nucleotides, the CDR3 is TGTGCCAGCAGGCTAGCGGGGGACGCTACCTACGAGCAGTACTTC.

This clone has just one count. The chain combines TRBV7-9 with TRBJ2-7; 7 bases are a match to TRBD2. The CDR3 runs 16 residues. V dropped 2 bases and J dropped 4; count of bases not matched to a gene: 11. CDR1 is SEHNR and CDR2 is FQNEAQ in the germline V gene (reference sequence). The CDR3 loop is CASSLLGWEGLYEQYF. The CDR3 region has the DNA TGTGCCAGCAGCTTACTCGGGTGGGAGGGCCTGTACGAGCAGTACTTC.

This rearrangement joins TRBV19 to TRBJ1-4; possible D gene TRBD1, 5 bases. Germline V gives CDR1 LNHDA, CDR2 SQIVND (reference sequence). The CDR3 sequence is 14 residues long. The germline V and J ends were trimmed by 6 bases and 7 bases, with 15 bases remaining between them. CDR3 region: CASSQGDFGEKLFF. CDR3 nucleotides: TGTGCCAGTAGCCAGGGTGATTTCGGTGAAAAACTGTTTTTT. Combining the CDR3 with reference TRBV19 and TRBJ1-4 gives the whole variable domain DGGITQSPKYLFRKEGQNVTLSCEQNLNHDAMYWYRQDPGQGLRLIYYSQIVNDFQKGDIAEGYSVSREKKESFPLTVTSAQKNPTAFYLCASSQGDFGEKLFFGSGTQLSVL.

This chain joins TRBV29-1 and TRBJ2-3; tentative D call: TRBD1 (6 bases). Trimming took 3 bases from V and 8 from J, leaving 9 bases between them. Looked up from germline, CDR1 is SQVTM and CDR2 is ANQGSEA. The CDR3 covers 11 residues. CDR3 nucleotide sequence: TGCAGCGTTGAGCTGGACAGTACGCAGTATTTT. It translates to CSVELDSTQYF.

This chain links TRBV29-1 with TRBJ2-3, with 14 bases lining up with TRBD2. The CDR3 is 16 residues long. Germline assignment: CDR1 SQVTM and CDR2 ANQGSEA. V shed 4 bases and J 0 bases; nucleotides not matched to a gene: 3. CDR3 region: CSVGGLAGASTDTQYF. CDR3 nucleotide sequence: TGCAGCGTTGGGGGACTAGCGGGGGCAAGCACAGATACGCAGTATTTT.

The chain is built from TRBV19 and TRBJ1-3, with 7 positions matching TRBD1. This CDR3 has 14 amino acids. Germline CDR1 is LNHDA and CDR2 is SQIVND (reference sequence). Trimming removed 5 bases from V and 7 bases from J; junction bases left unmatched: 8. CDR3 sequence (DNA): TGTGCCAGTAGTGTAACAGGGGATAGTAACACCATATATTTT. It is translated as CASSVTGDSNTIYF. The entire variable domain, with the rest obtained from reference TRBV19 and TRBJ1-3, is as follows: DGGITQSPKYLFRKEGQNVTLSCEQNLNHDAMYWYRQDPGQGLRLIYYSQIVNDFQKGDIAEGYSVSREKKESFPLTVTSAQKNPTAFYLCASSVTGDSNTIYFGEGSWLTVV.